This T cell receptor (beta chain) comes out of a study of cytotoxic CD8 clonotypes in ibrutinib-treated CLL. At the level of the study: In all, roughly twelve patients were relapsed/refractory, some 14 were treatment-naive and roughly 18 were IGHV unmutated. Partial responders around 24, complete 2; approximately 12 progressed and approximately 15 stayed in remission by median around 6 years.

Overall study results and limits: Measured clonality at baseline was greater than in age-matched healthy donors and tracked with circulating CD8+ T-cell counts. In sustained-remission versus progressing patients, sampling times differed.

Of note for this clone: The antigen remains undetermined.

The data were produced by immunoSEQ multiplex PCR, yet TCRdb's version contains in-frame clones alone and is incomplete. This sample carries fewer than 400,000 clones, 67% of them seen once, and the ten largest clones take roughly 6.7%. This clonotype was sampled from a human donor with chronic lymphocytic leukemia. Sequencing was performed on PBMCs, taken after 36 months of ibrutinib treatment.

In DNA form, the CDR3 reads TGTGCCAGTAGTATTAGGTGGACAGGGACGAACACTGAAGCTTTCTTT. This translates into CASSIRWTGTNTEAFF. This chain links TRBV19 with TRBJ1-1; 8 bases line up with TRBD1. Germline CDR1 LNHDA, CDR2 SQIVND (reference sequence). The V segment lost 3 bases and the J segment 1 base; nucleotides outside the gene matches: 7. The CDR3 has 16 amino acids. Combining the CDR3 with reference TRBV19 and TRBJ1-1 gives the whole variable domain DGGITQSPKYLFRKEGQNVTLSCEQNLNHDAMYWYRQDPGQGLRLIYYSQIVNDFQKGDIAEGYSVSREKKESFPLTVTSAQKNPTAFYLCASSIRWTGTNTEAFFGQGTRLTVV.